This T cell receptor (beta chain) is drawn from a study of T cells in Graves' hyperthyroidism and ophthalmopathy. Only a few counts were recorded for this clonotype. Its antigen is still unknown. Findings and limits, study-wide: Blood also carried most thyroid clonotypes expanded above 0.001.

V lost 4 bases and J lost 4, with 16 bases in between. The CDR3 has 15 amino acids. Germline V CDR1 and CDR2: SGHTA, FQGNSA. Patients having uncontrolled infection, another autoimmune disease, pregnancy or lactation were not included. RNA transcripts served as the template for amplifying TCR beta CDR3 regions. First-round RT-PCR with HTBI primers amplified the TCR CDR3 region. TCRdb independently ran MiXCR on the multiplex PCR reads; one entry per CDR3 protein. Seen here are 250,000 or so distinct CDR3 sequences, about 16% observed once, and the top ten hold 30%. The chain combines TRBV7-2 with TRBJ1-2; D is perhaps TRBD1 (6 bases). This TCR derives from a woman in her forties or fifties with Graves' hyperthyroidism that later progressed to Graves' ophthalmopathy. The sample comprised blood. The CDR3 DNA reads as TGTGCCAGCAGCTGGGGAGGGGGGGGTGGCTATGGCTACACCTTC. It translates to CASSWGGGGGYGYTF.